Listed below are T cell receptor beta chains from one sample, sequenced in a study of blood T cell repertoires in COVID-19. Libraries were prepared by immunoSEQ multiplex PCR; TCRdb keeps only in-frame clonotypes and omits some of them. The sample has 140,000 or so clones, roughly 90% seen once. The sample comprised peripheral blood. These receptor sequences come from a woman in her fifties or sixties with acute or convalescent COVID-19. The CDR3 runs from the conserved cysteine through the conserved F or W. Fields, in order: D gene, clone size, CDR3 length, V gene, J gene, CDR3 protein, CDR3 DNA. A D gene is named only where the DNA matches it firmly. Size is stated for part of the rows, as once, few or many counts, or as a class when the clone is expanded.

.,.,12,TRBV12-3/TRBV12-4,TRBJ2-5,CASSGGRETQYF,TGTGCCAGCAGTGGGGGCCGGGAGACCCAGTACTTC
TRBD1,.,15,TRBV7-3,TRBJ1-1,CASSSGQRPNTEAFF,TGTGCCAGCAGCTCGGGACAGCGACCAAACACTGAAGCTTTCTTT
.,.,14,TRBV5-1,TRBJ1-4,CASSLGTESEKLFF,TGCGCCAGCAGCTTGGGGACAGAGAGTGAAAAACTGTTTTTT
.,.,13,TRBV20-1,TRBJ1-2,CSASRTVRYGYTF,TGCAGTGCTAGTAGAACTGTGCGCTATGGCTACACCTTC
.,.,15,TRBV10-3,TRBJ2-7,CAISESAGHTYEQYF,TGTGCCATCAGTGAGTCGGCAGGTCATACCTACGAGCAGTACTTC
.,.,15,TRBV7-3,TRBJ2-7,CASSLMGTTDYEQYF,TGTGCCAGCAGCTTAATGGGCACCACAGACTACGAGCAGTACTTC
.,.,11,TRBV5-1,TRBJ1-1,CASSSNTEAFF,TGCGCCAGCAGCTCTAACACTGAAGCTTTCTTT
.,once,14,TRBV23-1,TRBJ1-1,CASSQSGQNTEAFF,TGCGCCAGCAGTCAATCGGGACAGAACACTGAAGCTTTCTTT
TRBD2,.,17,TRBV4-2,TRBJ2-3,CASSQGTSGGATDTQYF,TGTGCCAGCAGCCAAGGAACTAGCGGGGGGGCAACAGATACGCAGTATTTT
.,.,16,TRBV6-1,TRBJ1-2,CASSEAHGEGIYGYTF,TGTGCCAGCAGTGAAGCCCATGGGGAGGGGATCTATGGCTACACCTTC
TRBD2,.,15,TRBV7-2,TRBJ2-1,CASSAGTSFINEQFF,TGTGCCAGCAGCGCCGGGACTAGCTTTATCAATGAGCAGTTCTTC
.,.,15,TRBV5-4,TRBJ1-1,CASSPVPGQESGAFF,TGTGCCAGCAGCCCGGTTCCGGGCCAGGAAAGCGGGGCTTTCTTT
.,once,12,TRBV28,TRBJ1-2,CASSQAYLGYTF,TGTGCCAGCAGCCAGGCCTACTTGGGCTACACCTTC